A single sample is the source of the 9 T cell receptor beta chains below, sequenced in a study of cytomegalovirus exposure and HLA in healthy donors. With 60 Vbeta and 13 Jbeta primers, the PCR was carried out. TCRdb keeps only in-frame clones here, not all; method: immunoSEQ multiplex PCR. This sample has roughly 84,000 clones, with 60% to 80% found just once. Input material: PBMCs. The source is a man aged 45-60 years in good health and CMV-seronegative.

A few counts support this clone. The chain combines TRBV2 with TRBJ1-6; TRBD1 matches at 7 bases. V gave up 4 bases and J gave up 6 bases; unmatched junction bases: 9. Germline assignment: CDR1 SNHLY and CDR2 FYNNEI. The CDR3 contains 16 residues. The CDR3 is CASSGSGTDPNSPLHF. The CDR3 region has the DNA TGTGCCAGCAGTGGATCAGGGACAGATCCTAATTCACCCCTCCACTTT.

The chain carries TRBV5-4 and TRBJ2-7; 10 positions agree with TRBD2. The CDR3 loop spans 13 amino acids. V shed 10 bases, J shed 2 bases, and the junction held 6 bases outside the gene matches. Germline CDR1 and CDR2: SGHNT and YYREEE (reference sequence). CDR3 residues: CALGSGGAYEQYF. In nucleotides, the CDR3 is TGTGCCCTCGGAAGCGGGGGGGCCTACGAGCAGTACTTC.

This rearrangement joins TRBV2 to TRBJ2-1, with D possibly being TRBD2 (5 bases). Trimming left V 3 bases short and J 11 bases short, with 17 bases between. CDR1 is SNHLY and CDR2 is FYNNEI in the germline V gene. This CDR3 spans 14 amino acids. The CDR3 sequence is CASSEIKAGVQQFF. CDR3 bases: TGTGCCAGCAGTGAGATCAAGGCCGGGGTTCAGCAGTTCTTC.

This chain connects TRBV7-2 to TRBJ2-1; 7 nucleotides align to TRBD2. Germline assignment: CDR1 SGHTA and CDR2 FQGNSA. The length of the CDR3 is 18 residues. Unmatched junction bases numbered 8, after V lost 0 bases and J lost 0 bases. The CDR3 loop is CASSLAASRGSSYNEQFF. The CDR3 bases are TGTGCCAGCAGCTTAGCCGCCTCGCGGGGGAGCTCCTACAATGAGCAGTTCTTC.

This chain uses TRBV12-5 with TRBJ1-1; TRBD1 matches 7 bases. The CDR3 totals 14 residues. In germline, CDR1 is LGHNT, CDR2 FRNRAP. V was clipped by 1 base and J by 4 bases; unmatched bases: 3. The CDR3 region has the DNA TGTGCTAGTGGTTTGGCAGGGGGAAGCACTGAAGCTTTCTTT. This encodes CASGLAGGSTEAFF.

This rearrangement joins TRBV5-1 to TRBJ2-1, with 12 bases lining up with TRBD2. Germline V gene sequence: CDR1 SGHRS, CDR2 YFSETQ. The V and J ends lost 4 bases and 6 bases, in that order; junction bases with no gene match: 8. This CDR3 comprises 16 residues. The CDR3 sequence is CASSLLAGGQGNEQFF. In DNA form, the CDR3 reads TGCGCCAGCAGCCTCCTAGCGGGGGGGCAAGGCAATGAGCAGTTCTTC.

The chain uses TRBV2 and TRBJ1-2; TRBD1 aligns across 8 bases. Germline lookup yields CDR1 SNHLY and CDR2 FYNNEI. The CDR3 sequence is 13 residues long. The V and J ends lost 3 bases and 7 bases, in that order; junction bases with no gene match: 4. The CDR3 spells CASSDRGLRGYTF. DNA of the CDR3: TGTGCCAGCAGTGACAGGGGGCTACGTGGCTACACCTTC.

This chain connects TRBV6-5 to TRBJ1-5; possibly TRBD1 for D (5 bases). Germline CDR1 is MNHEY and CDR2 is SVGAGI. Trimming left V 5 bases short and J 7 bases short, with 15 bases between. This CDR3 contains 14 residues. CDR3 region: CASSPGGVQQPQHF. CDR3 nucleotides: TGTGCCAGCAGTCCGGGGGGGGTTCAACAGCCCCAGCATTTT.

Of note for this clone: Sequence at one end of the junction differs from germline and may be a read error. The rearrangement links TRBV7-7 to TRBJ1-4; TRBD1 might be the D (5 bases). CDR1 SSHAT and CDR2 FNYEAQ come from the germline V gene (reference sequence). This CDR3 spans 15 amino acids. CDR3 region: CASSPGRAFGEKLFF. The CDR3 coding sequence is TGTGCTAGCAGCCCCGGCAGGGCTTTTGGTGAAAAACTGTTTTTT.